The entry that follows covers one T cell receptor beta chain sequence. The sample originates from a study of blood T cell repertoires in COVID-19. Assay: immunoSEQ multiplex PCR; the TCRdb copy retains only in-frame clones and omits some. The sample includes 270,000 or so clones, 70% to 90% seen only once; the top ten take 3%. Per germline, CDR1 SGHRS and CDR2 YFSETQ. J gave up 8 bases and V 4 bases, and 10 bases lay outside the gene matches. CDR3 length: 16 amino acids. The sequenced material came from peripheral blood. The chain has TRBV5-1 and TRBJ2-1, with TRBD2 identical over 12 bases. The receptor comes from a woman in her twenties or thirties with active or convalescent COVID-19. CDR3 sequence: CASSLPSGGALDEQFF. The CDR3 DNA reads as TGCGCCAGCAGCCTACCTAGCGGGGGGGCCCTGGATGAGCAGTTCTTC.